The 20 T cell receptor beta chains presented below share a single source sample, sequenced in a study of beta chain features in type 1 diabetes. Regarding the study as a whole: In every one of the four CD4+ subsets, TCRB CDR3s were moderately but significantly shorter in Type 1 diabetes patients.

No antigen has been assigned to these receptors. Expressed TCRB transcripts were sequenced, since all the RNA that had been isolated was reverse transcribed. The data were produced by immunoSEQ multiplex PCR, yet TCRdb's version contains in-frame clones alone and is incomplete. This sample has under 850,000 clones; 13% occur once, and the top ten carry roughly 0.022%. The sequencing input was naive CD4+ T cells from blood. The source of these receptors is a man aged 18 to 35 with type 1 diabetes.

This chain connects TRBV19 to TRBJ2-7, with TRBD1 matching 10 bases. The length of the CDR3 is 18 residues. J lost 0 bases, V lost 7 bases, and 15 bases had no gene match. Germline V gene sequence: CDR1 LNHDA, CDR2 SQIVND (reference sequence). The CDR3 spells CASTTDRGFGTFSYEQYF. As DNA, the CDR3 is TGTGCCAGTACCACGGACAGGGGGTTCGGGACCTTCTCCTACGAGCAGTACTTC.

This clone has a handful of counts. The CDR3 reads CAWSRDGEDYGYTF. For the CDR3, the DNA is TGTGCCTGGAGCCGGGACGGGGAAGACTATGGCTACACCTTC. The chain joins TRBV30 to TRBJ1-2; the D gene is possibly TRBD1 (5 bases). Per germline, CDR1 GTSNPN and CDR2 SVGIG (reference sequence). This CDR3 is 14 amino acids long. The ends were cut back, 3 bases at V and 3 bases at J, with 14 bases in the middle.

The gene calls are TRBV30 and TRBJ2-3; D possibly corresponds to TRBD1 (6 bases). V gave up 5 bases and J gave up 2 bases, with 11 bases separating them. Germline loops: CDR1 GTSNPN, CDR2 SVGIG (reference sequence). CDR3 length: 13 amino acids. This CDR3 reads CAWGRTATDTQYF. Here the CDR3 DNA reads TGTGCCTGGGGAAGGACAGCCACAGATACGCAGTATTTT.

This clone was seen a handful of times. The rearrangement links TRBV20-1 to TRBJ1-6, with D uncertain. The CDR3 contains 11 residues. V was trimmed by 5 bases and J by 6 bases, leaving 5 bases between them. In germline, CDR1 is DFQATT, CDR2 SNEGSKA (reference sequence). This CDR3 is CSAGGNSPLHF. The CDR3 bases are TGCAGTGCTGGCGGTAATTCACCCCTCCACTTT.

The chain carries TRBV11-2 and TRBJ1-6, with unresolved D. The germline CDR1 and CDR2 sequences are SGHAT and FQNNGV. V was pared by 0 bases and J by 11 bases, with 8 bases between. The CDR3 sequence is 13 residues long. The CDR3 region is CASSLEAAPPLHF. The CDR3 region has the DNA TGTGCCAGCAGCTTAGAGGCGGCTCCACCCCTCCACTTT.

The rearrangement links TRBV7-9 to TRBJ1-2, with D unclear. CDR1 and CDR2 (germline): SEHNR, FQNEAQ (reference sequence). V was clipped by 3 bases and J by 4 bases, with 12 bases between them. The CDR3 is made up of 14 amino acids. CDR3 protein: CASSFSGSIYGYTF. The DNA of the CDR3 is TGTGCCAGCAGCTTTTCGGGCAGCATCTATGGCTACACCTTC.

This chain joins TRBV6-5 and TRBJ1-5, with 7 bases lining up with TRBD1. This CDR3 is built from 15 residues. V lost 7 bases, J lost 4 bases, and 10 bases stayed unmatched. Germline V gene sequence: CDR1 MNHEY, CDR2 SVGAGI. The CDR3 is CASKEGGSRNQPQHF. The CDR3, as DNA: TGTGCCAGCAAAGAAGGGGGCTCCAGGAATCAGCCCCAGCATTTT.

This clone was picked up a small number of times. This chain uses TRBV6-5 with TRBJ2-6; D is uncertain. The germline gives CDR1 MNHEY, CDR2 SVGAGI. V lost 5 bases and J lost 2, with 4 bases in between. The CDR3 covers 13 residues. Here the CDR3 reads CASSDPGANVLTF. CDR3 nucleotides: TGTGCCAGCAGTGACCCTGGGGCCAACGTCCTGACTTTC.

The chain employs TRBV4-1 and TRBJ2-7; D is ambiguous. There are 15 residues in the CDR3. V was shortened by 1 base and J by 1 base, with 11 bases between the two germline ends. Germline CDR1 is MGHRA and CDR2 is YSYEKL. The CDR3 nucleotides are TGCGCCAGCAGCCAAGTAACGGGTAGATCCTACGAGCAGTACTTC. This gives the protein CASSQVTGRSYEQYF.

The V and J genes are TRBV6-6 and TRBJ1-1, with a tentative D call TRBD1 (5 bases). V lost 4 bases, J lost 5 bases, and 11 bases lay in between. The CDR3 covers 13 residues. Germline-derived CDR1 and CDR2 are MNHNY and SVGAGI (reference sequence). The CDR3 DNA is TGTGCCAGCAGTTCTTTCAGGGCAACTGAAGCTTTCTTT. Its protein is CASSSFRATEAFF.

This clone has more than one count but fewer than ten. Other DNA variants within this sample encode the same CDR3. V usage is TRBV12-5 and J usage is TRBJ2-3, with TRBD1 matching 9 bases. The V segment lost 5 bases and the J segment 3 bases; nucleotides outside the gene matches: 6. The CDR3 length is 15 residues. Germline values: CDR1 LGHNT, CDR2 FRNRAP. In nucleotides, the CDR3 is TGTGCTAGTGGTCCGGGACAGGGTAGTACAGATACGCAGTATTTT. Residues: CASGPGQGSTDTQYF.

J is TRBJ1-6 and V is TRBV2; tentative D call: TRBD1 (6 bases). CDR3 length equals 16 residues. Trimming left V 6 bases short and J 4 bases short, with 16 bases between. The germline V gene encodes CDR1 SNHLY and CDR2 FYNNEI. The CDR3 loop reads CASRSQQGGYNSPLHF. CDR3 DNA: TGTGCCAGCAGGAGTCAACAGGGAGGTTATAATTCACCCCTCCACTTT.

The V gene is TRBV6-6, the J gene TRBJ1-2; D is unclear. V was pared by 6 bases and J by 1 base, with 9 bases between. This CDR3 is built from 13 residues. Germline loops: CDR1 MNHNY, CDR2 SVGAGI (reference sequence). The CDR3 here is CASSDPNNYGYTF. The CDR3 DNA follows: TGTGCCAGCAGCGACCCTAATAACTATGGCTACACCTTC.

The V call is TRBV5-4, the J call TRBJ2-5, with D maybe TRBD1 (7 bases). V dropped 6 bases and J dropped 2 bases, with 14 bases sitting between them. This CDR3 region has 14 residues. Looked up from germline, CDR1 is SGHNT and CDR2 is YYREEE (reference sequence). This chain's CDR3 is CASTLGGQQETQYF. In nucleotides, the CDR3 is TGTGCCAGCACCCTGGGGGGACAGCAAGAGACCCAGTACTTC.

The V call is TRBV7-9, the J call TRBJ2-7; the match to TRBD2 covers 8 bases. V dropped 5 bases and J dropped 4; count of bases not matched to a gene: 10. The CDR3 has 15 residues. From germline, CDR1 is SEHNR and CDR2 FQNEAQ (reference sequence). The CDR3 region has the DNA TGTGCCAGCAGCCCTCGGCGGGGGGCGGTTTACGAGCAGTACTTC. It yields the protein CASSPRRGAVYEQYF.

This clone appeared a few times. The chain joins TRBV7-7 to TRBJ2-3, with TRBD2 matching over 12 bases. With 1 base clipped from V and 5 bases from J, the junction kept 4 bases outside the gene matches. Per germline, CDR1 SSHAT and CDR2 FNYEAQ (reference sequence). CDR3 length: 16 residues. CDR3 nucleotide sequence: TGTGCCAGCAGCTTAGGACTAGCGGGGGCAGGAGATACGCAGTATTTT. Protein: CASSLGLAGAGDTQYF.

The chain uses TRBV12-5 and TRBJ2-7; 8 bases match TRBD1. With 6 bases clipped from V and 3 bases from J, the junction kept 16 bases outside the gene matches. The CDR3 is made up of 17 amino acids. Germline V CDR1 and CDR2: LGHNT, FRNRAP. The CDR3 spells CASGPFRTGSYGYEQYF. In DNA, the CDR3 is TGTGCTAGTGGGCCTTTCCGGACAGGGTCATATGGCTACGAGCAGTACTTC.

This clone has only a few counts. The same CDR3 can be traced to other DNA sequences in this sample. The chain carries TRBV29-1 and TRBJ1-1, with 7 bases that match TRBD1. The V and J ends lost 4 bases and 1 base, in that order; junction bases with no gene match: 3. Germline lookup yields CDR1 SQVTM and CDR2 ANQGSEA. CDR3 length equals 13 residues. DNA for the CDR3: TGCAGCGTTGCGGGACAGACGAACACTGAAGCTTTCTTT. This sequence encodes CSVAGQTNTEAFF.

This clone was seen a few times. This chain joins TRBV6-1 and TRBJ1-1; weak D call: TRBD1 (5 bases). CDR3 length: 12 amino acids. With 7 bases removed from V and 7 bases from J, the gap between germline ends came to 13 bases. The germline V gene encodes CDR1 MNHNS and CDR2 SASEGT. The CDR3 here is CASTSDKNEAFF. CDR3 DNA sequence: TGTGCCAGCACTTCGGACAAAAATGAAGCTTTCTTT.

Comment on this clone: Other DNA sequences in the sample encode the same CDR3. This sequence joins TRBV30 and TRBJ2-1, with a possible D match to TRBD1 (6 bases). The CDR3 has 14 residues. The V end was cut by 0 bases, the J end by 2 bases, with 8 bases between. Germline loops: CDR1 GTSNPN, CDR2 SVGIG (reference sequence). As DNA, the CDR3 is TGTGCCTGGAGTGTAGGGGGTACCTACAATGAGCAGTTCTTC. It translates to CAWSVGGTYNEQFF.